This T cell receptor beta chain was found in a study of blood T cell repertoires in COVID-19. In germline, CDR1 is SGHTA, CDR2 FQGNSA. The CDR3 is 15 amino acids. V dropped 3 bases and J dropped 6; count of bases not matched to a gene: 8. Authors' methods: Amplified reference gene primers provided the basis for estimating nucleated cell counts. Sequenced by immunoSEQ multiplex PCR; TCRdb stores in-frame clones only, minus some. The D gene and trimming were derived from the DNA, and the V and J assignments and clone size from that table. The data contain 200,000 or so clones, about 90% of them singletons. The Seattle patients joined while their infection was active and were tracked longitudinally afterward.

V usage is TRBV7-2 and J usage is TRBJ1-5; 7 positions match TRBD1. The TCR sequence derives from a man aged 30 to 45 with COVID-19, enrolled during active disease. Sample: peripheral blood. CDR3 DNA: TGTGCCAGCAGCTTTGATAGGGGGCATAGTCAGCCCCAGCATTTT. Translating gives CASSFDRGHSQPQHF. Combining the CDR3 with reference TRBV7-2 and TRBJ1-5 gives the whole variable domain GAGVSQSPSNKVTEKGKDVELRCDPISGHTALYWYRQSLGQGLEFLIYFQGNSAPDKSGLPSDRFSAERTGGSVSTLTIQRTQQEDSAVYLCASSFDRGHSQPQHFGDGTRLSIL.